This is a list of T cell receptor beta chains from one sample in a study of metastatic and nonmetastatic thyroid tumors. Through MiXCR, TCRdb re-clonotyped the PCR reads. The sample shows 35,000 to 55,000 clones, 3.2% of them seen only once. The sequenced sample consisted of blood. These receptors were collected from a female donor with papillary thyroid cancer or a benign thyroid nodule (not recorded which). Some clones in this sample may be carry-over from other donors' samples. CDR3s leave out the opening cysteine and the closing phenylalanine or tryptophan. Where a row states a size, it is once, few, many or the class of an expanded clone; other rows omit it.

V: TRBV5-1
J: TRBJ1-2
size: many
CDR3: ASSSGPGLYGYT

V: TRBV5-1
J: TRBJ2-7
size: many
CDR3: ASSLPTGRLSYGQY

V: TRBV6-4
J: TRBJ2-1
size: many
CDR3: ASSDSTSNEQF

V: TRBV6-1
J: TRBJ2-2
size: many
CDR3: ASRTGDGTGELF

V: TRBV5-1
J: TRBJ1-4
size: many
CDR3: ASSPRRGANEKLF

V: TRBV6-1
J: TRBJ1-1
size: many
CDR3: ASTHGGASTEAF

V: TRBV5-4
J: TRBJ2-7
size: many
CDR3: ASSRYEQY

V: TRBV6-2/TRBV6-3
J: TRBJ1-2
size: few
CDR3: ASSYSTGGYYGYT

V: TRBV12-3/TRBV12-4
J: TRBJ2-2
size: many
CDR3: ASSGRREGELF

V: TRBV13
J: TRBJ2-7
size: many
CDR3: ASSFGGASSYEQY

V: TRBV7-3
J: TRBJ2-2
size: many
CDR3: ASSLTFRGLAGNTGELF

V: TRBV20-1
J: TRBJ2-3
size: medium-sized
CDR3: SARDREFLVDTQY

V: TRBV29-1
J: TRBJ2-1
size: .
CDR3: SVGLAEYNGQF

V: TRBV10-2
J: TRBJ2-3
size: many
CDR3: ASRESAVFTDTQY

V: TRBV30
J: TRBJ2-3
size: many
CDR3: AWRREGHAGDTQY

V: TRBV4-1
J: TRBJ2-5
size: many
CDR3: ASSQLRRGETQY

V: TRBV28
J: TRBJ2-1
size: many
CDR3: ASSFQQGVSEQF

V: TRBV6-1
J: TRBJ1-3
size: .
CDR3: ASKLNSGNTIY

V: TRBV20-1
J: TRBJ2-1
size: many
CDR3: SARDVTSGYNEQF

V: TRBV6-1
J: TRBJ2-1
size: .
CDR3: ASSDWLAGVPGEQF

V: TRBV20-1
J: TRBJ2-1
size: many
CDR3: SARVQGGNNEQF

V: TRBV6-1
J: TRBJ1-3
size: many
CDR3: ASIYGTAGNTIY

V: TRBV18
J: TRBJ2-1
size: many
CDR3: ASSSQRDPNEQF

V: TRBV6-2/TRBV6-3
J: TRBJ1-5
size: .
CDR3: ASSYSDRQAGNQPQH

V: TRBV28
J: TRBJ2-3
size: .
CDR3: ASWDSTDTQY

V: TRBV28
J: TRBJ2-3
size: .
CDR3: ASSRTELTTQY

V: TRBV5-1
J: TRBJ2-1
size: many
CDR3: ASRKLAGPLNEQF

V: TRBV28
J: TRBJ2-1
size: few
CDR3: ASSRGGRNDQF